The clone carrying this T cell receptor beta chain occurred many times. Its cognate antigen is unknown. The library was built from 400 ng RNA with molecular barcoded adaptors for alpha/delta and beta/gamma chains. TCRdb passed the reads through MiXCR, listing each CDR3 protein once. The table lists 62,000 or so distinct CDR3 sequences, under 25% of them singletons. This record belongs to a study of read filtering for tumor transcriptome and immune sequencing. Study-wide background: Patients were some 16 male and about 14 female, mean age approximately 60 years, range about 47 to 80. Revised staging placed roughly 8 patients in R-ISS I, some 17 in II, more than five in III.

This CDR3 contains 15 residues. The ends were cut back, 5 bases at V and 0 bases at J, with 11 bases in the middle. Germline values: CDR1 MDHEN, CDR2 SYDVKM. Whole-study results and caveats: Without single-read clonotypes, shared clonotype proportions correlated more between IR-seq and RNA-seq. Approximately 77% of IR-seq clonotypes had a single read, yet these held around 3.5% of reads.

This chain uses TRBV28 with TRBJ1-5; D ambiguous. This sequence originates from a donor over 35 with multiple myeloma. The material sequenced was a population of CD138-negative cells sorted from bone marrow. The CDR3 loop is CASSPTGYSNQPQHF. CDR3 coding DNA: TGTGCCAGCAGTCCCACGGGATATAGCAATCAGCCCCAGCATTTT.